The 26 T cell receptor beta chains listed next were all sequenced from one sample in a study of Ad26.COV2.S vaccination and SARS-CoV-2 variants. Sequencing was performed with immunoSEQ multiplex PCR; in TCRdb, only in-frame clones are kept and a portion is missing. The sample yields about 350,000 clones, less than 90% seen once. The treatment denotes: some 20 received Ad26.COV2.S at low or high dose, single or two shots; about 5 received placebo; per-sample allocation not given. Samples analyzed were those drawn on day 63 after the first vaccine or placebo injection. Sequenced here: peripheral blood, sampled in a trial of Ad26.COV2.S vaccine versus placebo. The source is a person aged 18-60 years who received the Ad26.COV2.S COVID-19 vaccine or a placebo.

The CDR3 is CASSQDREQGLSYEQYF. The CDR3 DNA follows: TGCGCCAGCAGCCAAGATAGGGAACAGGGACTCTCCTACGAGCAGTACTTC. The rearrangement uses TRBV4-1 and TRBJ2-7; D assignment may be TRBD1 or TRBD2 (6 bases each). The germline V gene has CDR1 MGHRA and CDR2 YSYEKL. The CDR3 loop spans 17 amino acids. V shed 0 bases and J shed 0 bases, with 15 bases lying between them.

CDR3 residues: CASSADRGRGFDTGELFF. The CDR3 DNA is TGTGCCAGCAGCGCCGACAGGGGGCGCGGGTTTGACACCGGGGAGCTGTTTTTT. This chain links TRBV9 with TRBJ2-2, with 10 bases fitting TRBD1. Germline V gene sequence: CDR1 SGDLS, CDR2 YYNGEE. The CDR3 has 18 residues. Germline trimming cut 3 bases from V and 3 bases from J; bases unmatched to any gene: 11.

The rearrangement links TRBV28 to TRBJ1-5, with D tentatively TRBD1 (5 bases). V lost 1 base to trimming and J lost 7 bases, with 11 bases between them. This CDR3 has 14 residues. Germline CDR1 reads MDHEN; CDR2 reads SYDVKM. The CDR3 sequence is CASSLSQGRQPQHF. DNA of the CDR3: TGTGCCAGCAGTTTATCTCAGGGACGACAGCCCCAGCATTTT.

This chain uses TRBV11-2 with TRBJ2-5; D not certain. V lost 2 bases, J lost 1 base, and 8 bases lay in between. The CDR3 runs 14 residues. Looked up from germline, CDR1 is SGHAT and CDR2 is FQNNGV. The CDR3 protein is CASSLLDAQETQYF. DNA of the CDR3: TGTGCCAGCAGCTTACTAGACGCCCAAGAGACCCAGTACTTC.

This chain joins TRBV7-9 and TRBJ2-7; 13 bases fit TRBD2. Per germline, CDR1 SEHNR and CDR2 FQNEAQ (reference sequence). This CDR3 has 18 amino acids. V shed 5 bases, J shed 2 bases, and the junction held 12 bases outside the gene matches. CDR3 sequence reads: CASSPTTGTSGITYEQYF. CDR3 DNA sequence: TGTGCCAGCAGCCCGACTACCGGGACTAGCGGGATTACCTACGAGCAGTACTTC. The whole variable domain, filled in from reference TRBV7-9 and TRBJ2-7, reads DTGVSQNPRHKITKRGQNVTFRCDPISEHNRLYWYRQTLGQGPEFLTYFQNEAQLEKSRLLSDRFSAERPKGSFSTLEIQRTEQGDSAMYLCASSPTTGTSGITYEQYFGPGTRLTVT.

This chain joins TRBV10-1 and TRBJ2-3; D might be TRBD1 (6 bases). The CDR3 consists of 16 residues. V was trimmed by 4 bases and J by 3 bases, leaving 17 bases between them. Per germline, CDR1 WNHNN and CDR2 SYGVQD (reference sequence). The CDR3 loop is CASSGGSQGTTDTQYF. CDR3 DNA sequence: TGCGCCAGCAGTGGGGGCTCGCAGGGGACAACAGATACGCAGTATTTT.

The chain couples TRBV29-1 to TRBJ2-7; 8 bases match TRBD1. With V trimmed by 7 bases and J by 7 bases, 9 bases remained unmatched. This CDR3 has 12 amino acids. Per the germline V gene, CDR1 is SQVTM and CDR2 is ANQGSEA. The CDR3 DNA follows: TGCAGCGCTAGGGGGACAGGAGGGGAGCAGTACTTC. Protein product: CSARGTGGEQYF.

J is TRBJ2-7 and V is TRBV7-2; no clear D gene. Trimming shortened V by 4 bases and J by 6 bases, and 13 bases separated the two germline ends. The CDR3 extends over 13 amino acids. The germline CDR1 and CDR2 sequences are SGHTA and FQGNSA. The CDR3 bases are TGTGCCAGCAGCTCACAAGGGTACCGCGAGCAGTACTTC. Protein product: CASSSQGYREQYF.

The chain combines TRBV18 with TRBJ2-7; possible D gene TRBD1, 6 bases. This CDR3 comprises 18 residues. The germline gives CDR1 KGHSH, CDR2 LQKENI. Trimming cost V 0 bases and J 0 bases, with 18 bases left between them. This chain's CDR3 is CASSPPYRARVRSYEQYF. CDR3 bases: TGTGCCAGCTCACCACCGTACAGGGCGAGGGTCCGCTCCTACGAGCAGTACTTC.

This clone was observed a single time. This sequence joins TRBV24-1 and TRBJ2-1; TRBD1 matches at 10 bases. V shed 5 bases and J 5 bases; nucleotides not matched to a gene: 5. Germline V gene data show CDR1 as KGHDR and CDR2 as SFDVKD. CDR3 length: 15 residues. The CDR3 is CATSATGGSNNEQFF. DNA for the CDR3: TGTGCCACCAGTGCGACAGGGGGCTCGAACAATGAGCAGTTCTTC.

The CDR3, as DNA: TGTGCCAGCAGTTACTCCCGGGACAGACCACACAATGAGCAGTTCTTC. It specifies CASSYSRDRPHNEQFF. This chain links TRBV6-2 or TRBV6-3 with TRBJ2-1, with 7 nucleotides matching TRBD1. Trimming took 0 bases from V and 5 from J; bases not matched to a gene: 7. The CDR3 runs 16 residues. The V gene's germline CDR1 is MNHEY and CDR2 SVGEGT.

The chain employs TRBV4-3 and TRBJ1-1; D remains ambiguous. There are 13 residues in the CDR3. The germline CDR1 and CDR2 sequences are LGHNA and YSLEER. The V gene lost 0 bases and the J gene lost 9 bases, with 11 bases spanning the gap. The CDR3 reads CASSQEGNTKAFF. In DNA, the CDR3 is TGCGCCAGCAGCCAAGAAGGGAATACGAAAGCTTTCTTT.

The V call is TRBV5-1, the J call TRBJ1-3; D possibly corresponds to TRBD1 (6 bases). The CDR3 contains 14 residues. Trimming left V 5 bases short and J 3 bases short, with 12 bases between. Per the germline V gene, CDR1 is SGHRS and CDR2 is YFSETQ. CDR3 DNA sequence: TGCGCCAGCAGGTCGACAGGCGGTGGAAACACCATATATTTT. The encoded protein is CASRSTGGGNTIYF.

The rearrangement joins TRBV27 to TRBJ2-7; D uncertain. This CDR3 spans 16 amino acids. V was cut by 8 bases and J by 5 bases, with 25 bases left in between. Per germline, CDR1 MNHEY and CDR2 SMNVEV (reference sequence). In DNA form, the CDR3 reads TGTGCCAGCCGAGAATGGAAGCCGACGGGCCCCGACGAGCAGTACTTC. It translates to CASREWKPTGPDEQYF.

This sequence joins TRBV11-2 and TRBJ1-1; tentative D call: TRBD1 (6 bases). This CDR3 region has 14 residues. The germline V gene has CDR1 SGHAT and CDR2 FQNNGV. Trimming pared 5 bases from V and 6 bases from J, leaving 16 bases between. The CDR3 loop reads CASSINPRQAEAFF. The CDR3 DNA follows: TGTGCCAGCAGCATTAACCCCCGACAGGCTGAAGCTTTCTTT.

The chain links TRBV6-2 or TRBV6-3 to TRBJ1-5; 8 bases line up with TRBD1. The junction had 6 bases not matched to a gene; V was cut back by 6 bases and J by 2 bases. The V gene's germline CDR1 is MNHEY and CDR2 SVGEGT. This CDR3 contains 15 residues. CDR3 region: CASSPETGGNQPQHF. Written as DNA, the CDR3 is TGTGCCAGCAGCCCAGAGACAGGGGGCAATCAGCCCCAGCATTTT.

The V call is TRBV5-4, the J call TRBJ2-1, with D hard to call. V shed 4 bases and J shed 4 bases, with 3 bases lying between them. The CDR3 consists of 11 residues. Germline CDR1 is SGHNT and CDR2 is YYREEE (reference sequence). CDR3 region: CASSEYNEQFF. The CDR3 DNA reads TGTGCCAGCAGCGAGTACAATGAGCAGTTCTTC.

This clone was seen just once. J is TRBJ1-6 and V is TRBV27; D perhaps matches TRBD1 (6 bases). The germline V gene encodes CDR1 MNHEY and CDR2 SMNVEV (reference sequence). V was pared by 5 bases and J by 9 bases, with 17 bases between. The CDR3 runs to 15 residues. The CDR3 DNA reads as TGTGCCAGCAGTCCCCCCCCCAGGGGAGGTTCACCCCTCCACTTT. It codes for CASSPPPRGGSPLHF.

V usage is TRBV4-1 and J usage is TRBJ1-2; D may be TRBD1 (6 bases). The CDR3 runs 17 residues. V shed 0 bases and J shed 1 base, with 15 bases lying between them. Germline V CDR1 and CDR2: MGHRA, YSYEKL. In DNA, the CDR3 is TGCGCCAGCAGCCAAGACCTCCGGGACAAAAGTAACTATGGCTACACCTTC. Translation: CASSQDLRDKSNYGYTF.

CDR3 nucleotide sequence: TGTGCCAGCAGCTTACGGGGCTGGGGCGGGGAGCTGTTTTTT. Translation gives CASSLRGWGGELFF. This chain uses TRBV7-3 with TRBJ2-2, with D possibly called TRBD1 or TRBD2 (5 bases each). The CDR3 is 14 amino acids. CDR1 is SGHTA, CDR2 FQGTGA, per germline. Deletions cut 2 bases from V and 7 bases from J, with 11 bases between.

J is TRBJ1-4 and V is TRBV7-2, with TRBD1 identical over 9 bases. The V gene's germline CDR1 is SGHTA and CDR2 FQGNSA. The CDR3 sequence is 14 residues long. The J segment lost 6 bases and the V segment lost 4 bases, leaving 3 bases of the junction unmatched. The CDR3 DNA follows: TGTGCCAGCAGCTCCGGGACAGGGTATGAAAAACTGTTTTTT. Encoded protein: CASSSGTGYEKLFF.

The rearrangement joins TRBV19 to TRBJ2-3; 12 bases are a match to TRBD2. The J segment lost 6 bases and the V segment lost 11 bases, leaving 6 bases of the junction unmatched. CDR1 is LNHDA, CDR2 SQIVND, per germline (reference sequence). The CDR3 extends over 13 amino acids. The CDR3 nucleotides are TGTGCCGCCCGGACTAGCGGGGCTGATACGCAGTATTTT. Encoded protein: CAARTSGADTQYF.

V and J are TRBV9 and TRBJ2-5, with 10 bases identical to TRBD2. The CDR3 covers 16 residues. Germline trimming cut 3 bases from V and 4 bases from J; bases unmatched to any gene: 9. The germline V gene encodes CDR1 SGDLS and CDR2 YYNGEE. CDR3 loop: CASSGLGLAGAETQYF. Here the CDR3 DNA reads TGTGCCAGCAGCGGTCTGGGGCTAGCGGGAGCAGAGACCCAGTACTTC.

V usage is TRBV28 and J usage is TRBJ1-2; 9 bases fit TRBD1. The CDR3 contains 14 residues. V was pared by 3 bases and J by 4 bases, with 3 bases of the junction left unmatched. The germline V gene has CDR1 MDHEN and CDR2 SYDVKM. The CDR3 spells CASSFRDRVYGYTF. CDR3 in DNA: TGTGCCAGCAGTTTTAGGGACAGGGTCTATGGCTACACCTTC.

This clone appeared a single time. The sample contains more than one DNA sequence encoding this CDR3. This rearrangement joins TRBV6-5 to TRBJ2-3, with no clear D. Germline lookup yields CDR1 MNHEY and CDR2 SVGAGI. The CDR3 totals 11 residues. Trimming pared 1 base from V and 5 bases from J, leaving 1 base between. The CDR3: CASSYLDTQYF. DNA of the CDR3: TGTGCCAGCAGTTACTTAGATACGCAGTATTTT.

The CDR3 DNA reads TGTGCCAGCAGTTTGGCGGGAGGGCCTTACGAGCAGTACTTC. This sequence encodes CASSLAGGPYEQYF. The chain combines TRBV27 with TRBJ2-7; 9 bases are a match to TRBD2. The CDR3 is 14 residues long. Per the germline V gene, CDR1 is MNHEY and CDR2 is SMNVEV (reference sequence). V dropped 3 bases and J dropped 4; count of bases not matched to a gene: 4.